The present T cell receptor (beta chain) was sequenced within a study of control samples from healthy donors and cancer patients. Germline CDR1 reads MNHEY; CDR2 reads SMNVEV (reference sequence). The length of the CDR3 is 16 residues. V shed 5 bases, J shed 8 bases, and the junction held 12 bases outside the gene matches. This clone was picked up one time. The assay was immunoSEQ multiplex PCR, and TCRdb's table has in-frame clones only and misses some. The data show about 79,000 clones, 93% seen once. The rearrangement joins TRBV27 to TRBJ1-2; 12 nucleotides align to TRBD1. Source material: PBMCs. This clonotype was sampled from a woman aged 40 to 55 with lung cancer. The DNA for the CDR3 is TGTGCCAGCAGTCTCAGTCTCGGGACAGGGGGCGGGGGCTACACCTTC. Its protein is CASSLSLGTGGGGYTF.